This entry features one TCR beta chain sequence. Its antigen remains unknown. CDR1 and CDR2 (germline): DFQATT, SNEGSKA (reference sequence). The CDR3 has 11 residues. Trimming shortened V by 0 bases and J by 8 bases, and 7 bases separated the two germline ends. CD45RO-negative CD8 cells positively selected for CCR7 made up the naive population, which excluded terminally differentiated effector memory CD45RA+ cells. The data originate from a study of shared clonotypes between healthy human individuals. Whole-study findings and limits: Clonotype sharing across donors was expected to vary with sequencing depth.

The authors split each subset's genomic DNA evenly across several immunoSEQ plates. Produced via immunoSEQ multiplex PCR; TCRdb's table is partial and in-frame only. The sample has about 2.1 million clones, about 93% seen once. The receptor was isolated from a man between 18 and 29 years old in good health. Some clones in this sample may be carry-over from other donors' samples. The genes are TRBV20-1 and TRBJ1-2, with D uncertain. The specimen was naive CD8+ T cells from PBMCs. As DNA, the CDR3 is TGCAGTGCTAGAGAAAGTCCCGGCTACACCTTC. It codes for CSARESPGYTF.